This T cell receptor (beta chain) originates from a study of CD4 and CD8 cells across lung adenocarcinoma regions. Germline CDR1 is GTSNPN and CDR2 is SVGIG (reference sequence). V was cut by 4 bases and J by 0 bases, with 13 bases left in between. CDR3 length: 16 residues. Donors had localized lung adenocarcinoma, a non-small cell lung cancer. MiXCR, run by TCRdb on the PCR reads, gives a single entry per CDR3 protein. The repertoire holds about 19,000 distinct CDR3 sequences, with 50% as singletons. Sequencing used CD8+ T cells from the margin of a lung tumor. This chain connects TRBV30 to TRBJ2-6; D is ambiguous. This sequence originates from a male donor with lung adenocarcinoma. The CD4 and CD8 labels of this study may be unreliable. CDR3 sequence: CAWTLAGTSGANVLTF. The DNA of the CDR3 is TGTGCCTGGACTTTGGCCGGAACCTCTGGGGCCAACGTCCTGACTTTC.